The rows below give T cell receptor beta chains drawn from one sample of a study of T-cell reconstitution after alpha-beta-depleted transplantation in children. MiXCR was run by TCRdb on the PCR reads, yielding one entry per CDR3 protein. The repertoire consists of a few hundred thousand distinct CDR3 sequences, with 8% to 10% occurring once and the leading ten covering 5% to 7%. The source material was PBMCs from the stem cell graft donor, sampled from the stem cell graft. Receptors originate from a human donor who donated a stem cell graft to a child with acute lymphoblastic leukemia. Both conserved end residues are part of each CDR3. Each record gives: clone size, J gene, D gene, V gene, CDR3 protein, CDR3 DNA. D genes are given only for firm matches. The size of a clone is reported for some rows only, either as once, few or many, or as a class for expanded clones.

many TRBJ2-7 . TRBV6-2/TRBV6-3 CASSWYRATRLGEQYF TGTGCCAGCAGTTGGTACCGGGCCACAAGGTTGGGCGAGCAGTACTTC
few TRBJ1-2 . TRBV12-3/TRBV12-4 CASSPHRAGDYGYTF TGTGCCAGCAGCCCTCACAGGGCCGGAGACTATGGCTACACCTTC
many TRBJ1-4 . TRBV4-3 CASSQGGGGRTNEKLFF TGCGCCAGCAGCCAAGGAGGGGGGGGCAGGACTAATGAAAAACTGTTTTTT
few TRBJ2-3 TRBD2 TRBV7-2 CASSLGLAGRDTQYF TGTGCCAGCAGCTTGGGACTAGCGGGGCGAGATACGCAGTATTTT
many TRBJ2-1 TRBD2 TRBV20-1 CSASMVAGYNEQFF TGCAGTGCTAGTATGGTAGCGGGGTACAATGAGCAGTTCTTC
few TRBJ2-3 . TRBV3-1 CASSRDSSTDTQYF TGTGCCAGCAGCCGGGATTCTAGCACAGATACGCAGTATTTT
many TRBJ2-1 . TRBV14 CASSGTHNEQFF TGTGCCAGCAGCGGGACGCACAATGAGCAGTTCTTC
many TRBJ2-7 TRBD1 TRBV20-1 CSAGVGTGLNEQYF TGCAGTGCTGGCGTGGGGACAGGGCTCAACGAGCAGTACTTC
. TRBJ2-5 TRBD2 TRBV7-8 CASSSELAGGETQYF TGTGCCAGCAGCTCTGAACTAGCGGGGGGGGAGACCCAGTACTTC
. TRBJ1-1 . TRBV7-2 CASSFNPRASPFEEAFF TGTGCCAGCAGCTTCAACCCCCGGGCCTCCCCGTTTGAGGAAGCTTTCTTT
many TRBJ1-2 . TRBV7-2 CASSPQVDYGYTF TGTGCCAGCAGCCCACAGGTGGACTATGGCTACACCTTC
many TRBJ1-1 TRBD1 TRBV20-1 CSARDRVAFF TGCAGTGCCAGGGACAGGGTTGCTTTCTTT
. TRBJ2-1 TRBD1 TRBV2 CASRTGVGEQFF TGTGCCAGCAGGACAGGGGTGGGCGAGCAGTTCTTC
. TRBJ2-7 . TRBV7-6 CASSLTDTYEQYF TGTGCCAGCAGCTTAACAGACACCTACGAGCAGTACTTC
. TRBJ2-3 . TRBV7-9 CAILGVSTDTQYF TGTGCCATCCTAGGTGTGAGCACAGATACGCAGTATTTT
few TRBJ2-6 TRBD1 TRBV6-2/TRBV6-3 CASSHETGAGTGLDNVLTF TGTGCCAGCAGTCACGAAACAGGAGCCGGGACAGGACTTGATAACGTCCTGACTTTC